These T cell receptor beta chains were read from a single sample in a study of early T cells in non-severe SARS-CoV-2 infection. TCRdb processed the 5' RACE reads anew with MiXCR; each CDR3 protein has one entry. In the table there are 80,000 or so distinct CDR3 sequences, 5.5% to 7.5% of which are singletons. Sequencing used whole blood. These receptors all come from an adult who was a healthcare worker with PCR-confirmed SARS-CoV-2 infection or an uninfected control (not recorded which). The CDR3 runs from the conserved cysteine through the conserved F or W. The order of the fields is V gene, J gene, clone size, D gene, CDR3 protein, CDR3 DNA. D genes are given only for firm matches. Size is stated for part of the rows, as once, few or many counts, or as a class when the clone is expanded.

>TRBV7-2|TRBJ2-1|many|TRBD2
CASSLGTGLAYNEQFF
TGTGCCAGCAGCTTGGGGACGGGACTAGCCTACAATGAGCAGTTCTTC
>TRBV10-1|TRBJ2-2|-|-
CASSDRDTGELFF
TGCGCCAGCAGTGACAGGGACACCGGGGAGCTGTTTTTT
>TRBV11-1|TRBJ2-5|many|-
CASSLRSRARYQETQYF
TGTGCCAGCAGCTTAAGGTCCAGGGCCCGCTACCAAGAGACCCAGTACTTC
>TRBV30|TRBJ1-5|-|-
CAWSGQGNQPQHF
TGTGCCTGGAGTGGGCAGGGCAATCAGCCCCAGCATTTT
>TRBV9|TRBJ2-5|-|-
CASSGGVTQETQYF
TGTGCCAGCAGCGGAGGGGTTACCCAAGAGACCCAGTACTTC
>TRBV5-8|TRBJ1-3|-|TRBD1
CASSLHRGQKSSGNTIYF
TGTGCCAGCAGCTTGCACAGGGGACAGAAGAGCTCTGGAAACACCATATATTTT
>TRBV5-4|TRBJ1-1|many|TRBD1
CASRTDRGRGTEAFF
TGTGCCAGCAGAACTGACAGGGGAAGGGGCACTGAAGCTTTCTTT
>TRBV5-1|TRBJ1-4|many|-
CASSLDPGRDNEKLFF
TGCGCCAGCAGCTTAGACCCGGGACGGGATAATGAAAAACTGTTTTTT
>TRBV7-2|TRBJ2-3|few|TRBD2
CASSDRGAGGSEDTQYF
TGTGCCAGCAGCGATAGGGGGGCGGGAGGTTCGGAAGATACGCAGTATTTT
>TRBV30|TRBJ1-1|many|-
CAWSLRSEAFF
TGTGCCTGGAGTCTCCGATCTGAAGCTTTCTTT
>TRBV5-5|TRBJ2-3|many|-
CASSLAGRVLLGTQYF
TGTGCCAGCAGCTTGGCGGGTAGGGTTCTGCTTGGTACGCAGTATTTT
>TRBV10-3|TRBJ2-7|-|TRBD2
CAISRGLAGGMSNEQYF
TGTGCCATCTCCCGGGGACTAGCGGGAGGGATGTCCAACGAGCAGTACTTC
>TRBV7-8|TRBJ2-3|few|TRBD2
CASSPPPGLAGVSQDTQYF
TGTGCCAGCAGCCCCCCTCCGGGACTAGCGGGAGTATCTCAAGATACGCAGTATTTT
>TRBV7-9|TRBJ2-2|many|TRBD2
CASSTNPGTSRTGELFF
TGTGCCAGCAGCACTAACCCCGGGACTAGCCGAACCGGGGAGCTGTTTTTT
>TRBV7-2|TRBJ1-5|-|-
CASSFLGVNQPQHF
TGTGCCAGCAGCTTCTTGGGGGTCAATCAGCCCCAGCATTTT
>TRBV28|TRBJ2-3|-|-
CASNPHSAASTDTQYF
TGTGCCAGCAACCCCCACAGCGCCGCTAGCACAGATACGCAGTATTTT
>TRBV6-4|TRBJ2-3|many|-
CASSDRGRADTQYF
TGTGCCAGCAGTGACAGGGGGAGAGCAGATACGCAGTATTTT
>TRBV28|TRBJ1-1|-|-
CASSPGTSNTEAFF
TGTGCCAGCAGTCCCGGGACCTCCAACACTGAAGCTTTCTTT
>TRBV2|TRBJ1-2|many|TRBD1
CASSEGQGAKGYTF
TGTGCCAGCAGTGAAGGACAGGGGGCTAAGGGCTACACCTTC
>TRBV7-9|TRBJ2-1|-|TRBD2
CASSLGLAGSWNEQFF
TGTGCCAGCAGCTTAGGACTAGCGGGGAGTTGGAATGAGCAGTTCTTC
>TRBV11-2|TRBJ1-2|few|-
CASSLSDNYGYTF
TGTGCCAGCAGCTTGTCGGATAACTATGGCTACACCTTC
>TRBV5-6|TRBJ2-2|few|-
CASSLVAVTGELFF
TGTGCCAGCAGCTTGGTGGCTGTCACCGGGGAGCTGTTTTTT
>TRBV4-1|TRBJ2-5|many|TRBD1
CASSQEQGFPETQYF
TGCGCCAGCAGCCAAGAACAGGGGTTCCCAGAGACCCAGTACTTC
>TRBV5-1|TRBJ1-1|many|-
CASVEGSRNTEAFF
TGCGCCAGCGTCGAGGGAAGTAGGAACACTGAAGCTTTCTTT
>TRBV28|TRBJ1-2|-|TRBD1
CASSPQGQNYGYTF
TGTGCCAGCAGTCCACAGGGACAGAACTATGGCTACACCTTC
>TRBV20-1|TRBJ2-4|few|-
CSARDQGQLAIAKNIQYF
TGCAGTGCTAGAGACCAGGGCCAATTAGCGATAGCCAAAAACATTCAGTACTTC
>TRBV6-5|TRBJ1-1|-|-
CASSTGGIEAFF
TGTGCCAGCAGTACCGGGGGGATTGAAGCTTTCTTT
>TRBV10-2|TRBJ2-7|many|-
CASSWAEYYEQYF
TGCGCCAGCAGTTGGGCAGAGTACTACGAGCAGTACTTC
>TRBV6-5|TRBJ1-2|many|-
CASSSVRAESGYTF
TGTGCCAGCAGTTCGGTCAGGGCCGAGAGTGGCTACACCTTC
>TRBV7-2|TRBJ2-7|-|TRBD1
CASSAPHRGQPYEQYF
TGTGCCAGCAGCGCCCCCCACAGGGGCCAACCCTACGAGCAGTACTTC